The sequence of this TCR beta chain was determined in a study of regulatory T cells in long-lasting Graves disease. For TCR beta, libraries came from iRepertoire HTBI primers and Arm-PCR of CDR3 regions. Each CDR3 protein gets one entry after TCRdb re-called the multiplex PCR reads with MiXCR. The table records over 300,000 distinct CDR3 sequences, around 15% of them present only once. Time point meaning: newly diagnosed GD, antithyroid drugs for less than 3 months. Preparation of the TCR library used RNA extracted from PBMCs. In germline, CDR1 is KGHSH, CDR2 LQKENI. This CDR3 contains 17 residues. With 6 bases removed from V and 0 bases from J, the gap between germline ends came to 19 bases.

The chain employs TRBV18 and TRBJ2-3, with D perhaps being TRBD1 or TRBD2 (6 bases each). The specimen was peripheral blood mononuclear cells (PBMCs), collected at new diagnosis, from a patient treated with antithyroid drugs. The origin of this receptor is a female donor with Graves disease. The CDR3 region is CASSQRRGQLSTDTQYF. DNA of the CDR3: TGTGCCAGCTCGCAGAGGCGGGGACAACTTAGCACAGATACGCAGTATTTT.